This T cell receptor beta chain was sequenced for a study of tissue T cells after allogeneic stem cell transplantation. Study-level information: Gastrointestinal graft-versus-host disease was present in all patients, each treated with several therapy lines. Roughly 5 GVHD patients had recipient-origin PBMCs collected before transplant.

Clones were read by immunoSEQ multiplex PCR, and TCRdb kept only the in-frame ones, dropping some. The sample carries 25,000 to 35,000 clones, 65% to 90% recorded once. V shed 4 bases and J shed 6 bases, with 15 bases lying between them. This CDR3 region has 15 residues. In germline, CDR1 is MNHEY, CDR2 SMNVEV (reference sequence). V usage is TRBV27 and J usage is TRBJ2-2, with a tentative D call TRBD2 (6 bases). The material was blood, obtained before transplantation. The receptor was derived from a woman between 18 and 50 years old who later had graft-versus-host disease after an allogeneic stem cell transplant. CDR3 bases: TGTGCCAGCAGTTACGCGGGAAATTTCCCCGGGGAGCTGTTTTTT. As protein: CASSYAGNFPGELFF.